One and the same sample provided the 30 T cell receptor beta chains below, sequenced in a study of type 1 and type 2 diabetes patients. The PCR template was genomic DNA. Amplification of the beta chain CDR3 used 30 forward and 13 reverse multiplex primers. TCRdb ran MiXCR on the multiplex PCR reads and lists one entry per CDR3 protein. The table shows approximately 260,000 distinct CDR3 sequences, with around 47% occurring only once. Sample: peripheral blood mononuclear cells (PBMCs). The receptors here all came from a man younger than 35 with type 2 diabetes.

The chain uses TRBV27 and TRBJ1-2; D might be TRBD1 (6 bases). The CDR3 runs 15 residues. Trimming shortened V by 6 bases and J by 1 base, and 15 bases separated the two germline ends. Germline CDR1 MNHEY, CDR2 SMNVEV (reference sequence). The CDR3 loop is CASSHGQNINYGYTF. CDR3 bases: TGTGCCAGCAGCCACGGACAGAACATTAACTATGGCTACACCTTC.

This clonotype was recorded once. V gene TRBV27 combines with J gene TRBJ1-1; TRBD1 aligns across 8 bases. The ends lost 0 bases at V and 4 bases at J; junction bases unmatched: 13. CDR1 and CDR2 from the germline V gene are MNHEY and SMNVEV (reference sequence). CDR3 length equals 18 residues. CDR3 residues: CASSLSRGLGAMTTEAFF. The CDR3 DNA reads TGTGCCAGCAGTTTATCCAGGGGGCTAGGGGCAATGACCACTGAAGCTTTCTTT.

The chain employs TRBV25-1 and TRBJ2-5; D could derive from TRBD1 or TRBD2 (6 bases each). This CDR3 region has 20 residues. V was shortened by 3 bases and J by 0 bases, with 26 bases between the two germline ends. Germline CDR1 MGHDK, CDR2 SYGVNS. CDR3 residues: CASSDPRGAGDAGDQETQYF. CDR3 coding DNA: TGTGCCAGCAGTGATCCAAGGGGGGCAGGGGACGCCGGAGACCAAGAGACCCAGTACTTC.

This clonotype was picked up a small number of times. V and J are TRBV29-1 and TRBJ2-7; tentative D call: TRBD1 (6 bases). Trimming stripped 6 bases from V and 4 bases from J, with 28 bases between. The germline CDR1 and CDR2 sequences are SQVTM and ANQGSEA. This CDR3 has 17 amino acids. Written as DNA, the CDR3 is TGCAGCGTAGCCGGGACCGAAACAGGGATAGGGATGTACGAGCAGTACTTC. Its protein is CSVAGTETGIGMYEQYF.

The chain is built from TRBV2 and TRBJ2-5; 12 nucleotides line up with TRBD1. Germline-derived CDR1 and CDR2 are SNHLY and FYNNEI. The CDR3 totals 16 residues. V shed 8 bases and J 5 bases; nucleotides not matched to a gene: 12. The CDR3 nucleotides read TGTGCCAGCGCCGGGACAGGGGGCGTATTGGGGGAGACCCAGTACTTC. Residues: CASAGTGGVLGETQYF.

The V and J genes are TRBV2 and TRBJ2-7; D ambiguous. The CDR3 has 11 residues. CDR1 and CDR2 (germline): SNHLY, FYNNEI. V lost 7 bases and J 3 bases, leaving 7 bases between the germline ends. The CDR3 bases are TGTGCCAGCACGGCAGACTACGAGCAGTACTTC. Residues: CASTADYEQYF.

Comment on this clonotype: The conserved phenylalanine or tryptophan normally closing the CDR3 is absent here, so this likely arose from a read error. This chain connects TRBV7-6 to TRBJ1-1; D ambiguous. The germline V gene has CDR1 SGHVS and CDR2 FNYEAQ. There are 15 residues in the CDR3. This CDR3 reads CASSSRVDGRTEAFY. The CDR3 DNA sequence: TGCGCCAGCAGCTCAAGGGTTGACGGGCGCACTGAAGCTTTCTAT.

The rearrangement links TRBV12-3 or TRBV12-4 to TRBJ1-1; TRBD1 is a possible D gene (5 bases). This CDR3 is 11 amino acids long. This CDR3 is CVEGRNTEAFF. DNA for the CDR3: TGTGTGGAGGGGCGGAACACTGAAGCTTTCTTT.

In this sample, this clonotype turned up a few times. This chain links TRBV4-2 with TRBJ2-2; D might be TRBD2 (5 bases). The V gene lost 2 bases and the J gene lost 0 bases, with 7 bases spanning the gap. This CDR3 is 15 amino acids long. Per the germline V gene, CDR1 is LGHNA and CDR2 is YNFKEQ. DNA of the CDR3: TGTGCCAGCAGCCAATTGGAGGCGAACACCGGGGAGCTGTTTTTT. This encodes CASSQLEANTGELFF.

The chain employs TRBV14 and TRBJ2-1, with 8 bases matching TRBD2. This CDR3 region has 15 residues. CDR1 is SGHDN, CDR2 FVKESK, per germline. The ends lost 3 bases at V and 8 bases at J; junction bases unmatched: 9. The CDR3: CASSQLAGFYDEQFF. CDR3 nucleotide sequence: TGTGCCAGCAGCCAGCTAGCGGGCTTTTATGATGAGCAGTTCTTC.

This clonotype was counted only a few times. V and J are TRBV14 and TRBJ1-1; unclear D gene. Per germline, CDR1 SGHDN and CDR2 FVKESK. The CDR3 has 17 amino acids. The V gene lost 1 base and the J gene lost 0 bases, with 15 bases spanning the gap. As DNA, the CDR3 is TGTGCCAGCAGCCAAGGGGCACCGGGTGATCTGAACACTGAAGCTTTCTTT. It codes for CASSQGAPGDLNTEAFF.

The chain combines TRBV2 with TRBJ1-5; 7 bases agree with TRBD1. The CDR3 covers 14 residues. V shed 4 bases and J 7 bases; nucleotides not matched to a gene: 7. Germline loops: CDR1 SNHLY, CDR2 FYNNEI. The CDR3 loop is CASSGQGPRQPQHF. The CDR3 DNA reads TGTGCCAGCAGTGGACAGGGCCCGAGACAGCCCCAGCATTTT.

V usage is TRBV2 and J usage is TRBJ2-7; TRBD2 is a possible D gene (5 bases). The V and J ends lost 5 bases and 7 bases respectively, with 24 bases between them. Germline values: CDR1 SNHLY, CDR2 FYNNEI. The CDR3 contains 16 residues. The CDR3 DNA follows: TGTGCCAGCAGTTTATGGGCCCCTACTAGAGTCGGTGAGCAGTACTTC. This encodes CASSLWAPTRVGEQYF.

The chain joins TRBV19 to TRBJ1-4; TRBD1 is a possible D gene (6 bases). Trimming stripped 6 bases from V and 6 bases from J, with 17 bases between. Per the germline V gene, CDR1 is LNHDA and CDR2 is SQIVND (reference sequence). This CDR3 region has 15 residues. Here the CDR3 reads CASRYLSRQDEKLFF. The CDR3 DNA sequence: TGTGCCAGTAGGTATCTATCGAGACAGGATGAAAAACTGTTTTTT.

The chain combines TRBV5-1 with TRBJ2-1, with a possible D match to TRBD2 (5 bases). Germline CDR1 and CDR2: SGHRS and YFSETQ. The CDR3 loop spans 14 amino acids. The V end lost 8 bases, the J end lost 1 base, and 13 bases lay between the germline ends. The CDR3 here is CASSEGQSYNEQFF. DNA for the CDR3: TGCGCCAGTAGTGAGGGCCAATCCTACAATGAGCAGTTCTTC.

The V and J genes are TRBV12-3 or TRBV12-4 and TRBJ2-1; possibly TRBD1 for D (5 bases). V was pared by 6 bases and J by 2 bases, with 17 bases between. There are 16 residues in the CDR3. In DNA form, the CDR3 reads TGTGCCAGCAGCAGGGCCTCCTTAAATACCTACAATGAGCAGTTCTTC. This codes for CASSRASLNTYNEQFF.

The rearrangement uses TRBV6-5 and TRBJ1-2, with TRBD1 matching 10 bases. The CDR3 runs to 16 residues. Germline V gives CDR1 MNHEY, CDR2 SVGAGI. The V segment lost 5 bases and the J segment 6 bases; nucleotides outside the gene matches: 12. The CDR3 nucleotides read TGTGCCAGCAGTGAAGCGCTTGGCGGGACAGGGGATGGCTACACCTTC. Protein sequence: CASSEALGGTGDGYTF.

In regard to this clonotype: A junction end diverges from the germline sequence, so it may reflect a read error. The rearrangement joins TRBV5-1 to TRBJ1-1; D is unclear. CDR3 length: 13 amino acids. Germline-derived CDR1 and CDR2 are SGHRS and YFSETQ. The CDR3 region has the DNA TGCGCCAGCAGCTTGGGGCCTAACACTGAAGCTTCCTTT. Protein sequence: CASSLGPNTEASF.

Many counts were recorded for this clonotype. The chain links TRBV7-2 to TRBJ2-7, with D possibly matching TRBD2 (5 bases). Germline values: CDR1 SGHTA, CDR2 FQGNSA. The V end was cut by 5 bases, the J end by 6 bases, with 20 bases between. The CDR3 runs to 15 residues. The CDR3: CASSATGSPTGEQYF. Here the CDR3 DNA reads TGTGCCAGCAGCGCAACGGGATCCCCCACGGGCGAGCAGTACTTC.

This clonotype was seen just once. The chain couples TRBV2 to TRBJ2-7; possibly TRBD1 for D (7 bases). V gave up 6 bases and J gave up 4 bases, with 13 bases separating them. The CDR3 runs 13 residues. CDR1 and CDR2 from the germline V gene are SNHLY and FYNNEI. CDR3 sequence: CASSRAGGYEQYF. The CDR3 DNA follows: TGTGCCAGCAGCAGGGCAGGGGGGTACGAGCAGTACTTC. The full variable domain, completed using reference TRBV2 and TRBJ2-7, is EPEVTQTPSHQVTQMGQEVILRCVPISNHLYFYWYRQILGQKVEFLVSFYNNEISEKSEIFDDQFSVERPDGSNFTLKIRSTKLEDSAMYFCASSRAGGYEQYFGPGTRLTVT.

With regard to this clonotype: One base away lies a much larger clone, so this may be a sequencing read error. The chain is built from TRBV5-1 and TRBJ2-7; 7 bases match TRBD1. Germline CDR1 is SGHRS and CDR2 is YFSETQ. The CDR3 has 16 amino acids. The DNA of the CDR3 is TGCGCCAGCAGCTTGGGAGACGGACAGGCGTCCTACGAGCGGTACTTC. Amino acids: CASSLGDGQASYERYF.

This clonotype was detected a few times. The J gene is TRBJ2-3, the V gene TRBV10-1; D is unclear. This CDR3 region has 15 residues. The V gene lost 6 bases and the J gene lost 2 bases, with 15 bases spanning the gap. Germline CDR1 and CDR2: WNHNN and SYGVQD (reference sequence). In nucleotides, the CDR3 is TGCGCCAGCAGCTCCGACTCTATATCCACAGATACGCAGTATTTT. The encoded protein is CASSSDSISTDTQYF.

This clonotype was observed a handful of times. The chain combines TRBV2 with TRBJ1-4; a weak D match, TRBD1 (6 bases). The germline V and J ends were trimmed by 4 bases and 4 bases, with 16 bases remaining between them. Per the germline V gene, CDR1 is SNHLY and CDR2 is FYNNEI. This CDR3 region has 16 residues. The CDR3 is CASSGGEGGLNEKLFF. DNA for the CDR3: TGTGCCAGCAGTGGGGGAGAGGGGGGACTTAATGAAAAACTGTTTTTT.

The chain combines TRBV20-1 with TRBJ1-5, with D perhaps matching TRBD1 (5 bases). Germline V gives CDR1 DFQATT, CDR2 SNEGSKA (reference sequence). The length of the CDR3 is 15 residues. V dropped 0 bases and J dropped 5 bases, with 14 bases sitting between them. The CDR3 region has the DNA TGCAGTGCTAGAGATCCGACAGAAGAAGATCAGCCCCAGCATTTT. Encoded protein: CSARDPTEEDQPQHF.

This clonotype was recorded once. CDR3 nucleotides: TGTGCCAGCAGTGAGGCCATCCAAGGCCTAAGCTATGGCTACACCTTC. Its translation: CASSEAIQGLSYGYTF. V gene TRBV6-1 combines with J gene TRBJ1-2; D remains ambiguous. Deletions cut 3 bases from V and 4 bases from J, with 18 bases between. The CDR3 is 16 amino acids. Germline CDR1 and CDR2: MNHNS and SASEGT.

This clonotype was seen only a few times. V is TRBV6-4 and J is TRBJ1-1; D not certain. The germline V gene encodes CDR1 MRHNA and CDR2 SNTAGT. Trimming shortened V by 8 bases and J by 1 base, and 11 bases separated the two germline ends. CDR3 length: 13 amino acids. This CDR3 is CASRRTANTEAFF. DNA for the CDR3: TGTGCCAGCCGGCGAACGGCGAACACTGAAGCTTTCTTT.

The chain is built from TRBV7-2 and TRBJ2-7, with 10 bases aligning to TRBD2. With 3 bases clipped from V and 2 bases from J, the junction kept 4 bases outside the gene matches. The germline V gene encodes CDR1 SGHTA and CDR2 FQGNSA. The CDR3 length is 15 residues. The CDR3 here is CASSFTSGRAYEQYF. In nucleotides, the CDR3 is TGTGCCAGCAGCTTCACAAGCGGGAGGGCCTACGAGCAGTACTTC.

This clonotype was observed a handful of times. The chain carries TRBV24-1 and TRBJ2-5; 11 nucleotides align to TRBD2. J gave up 4 bases and V 3 bases, and 6 bases lay outside the gene matches. Germline CDR1 KGHDR, CDR2 SFDVKD. The CDR3 extends over 16 amino acids. The CDR3 DNA reads as TGTGCCACCAGTGATCCTAGCGGGGGGCCGCTAGAGACCCAGTACTTC. As protein: CATSDPSGGPLETQYF.

This clonotype was seen a few times. V usage is TRBV19 and J usage is TRBJ2-5; tentatively, D is TRBD2 (6 bases). Germline loops: CDR1 LNHDA, CDR2 SQIVND (reference sequence). There are 11 residues in the CDR3. V was trimmed by 9 bases and J by 5 bases, leaving 10 bases between them. CDR3 loop: CASAEGETQYF. The CDR3 nucleotides read TGTGCCAGCGCGGAGGGGGAGACCCAGTACTTC.

The chain is built from TRBV6-1 and TRBJ2-1; 13 bases line up with TRBD2. The CDR3 is 15 amino acids. The V segment lost 5 bases and the J segment 6 bases; nucleotides outside the gene matches: 4. CDR1 and CDR2 from the germline V gene are MNHNS and SASEGT. The CDR3 coding sequence is TGTGCCAGCAGTACCACTAGCGGGAGGGCCAATGAGCAGTTCTTC. Its translation: CASSTTSGRANEQFF.